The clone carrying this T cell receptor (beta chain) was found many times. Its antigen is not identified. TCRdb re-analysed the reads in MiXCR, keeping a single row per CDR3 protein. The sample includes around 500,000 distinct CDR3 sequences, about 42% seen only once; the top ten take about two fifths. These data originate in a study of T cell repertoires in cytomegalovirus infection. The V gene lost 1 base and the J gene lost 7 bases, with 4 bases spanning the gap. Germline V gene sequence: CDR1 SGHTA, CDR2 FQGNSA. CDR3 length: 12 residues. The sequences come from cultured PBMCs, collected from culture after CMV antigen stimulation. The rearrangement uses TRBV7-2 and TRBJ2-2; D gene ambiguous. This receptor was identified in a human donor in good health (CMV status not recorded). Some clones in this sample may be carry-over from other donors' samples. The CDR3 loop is CASSLDVGELFF. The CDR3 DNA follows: TGTGCCAGCAGCTTAGACGTCGGGGAGCTGTTTTTT.